What follows is one T cell receptor (beta chain) and its context. TCRdb passed the 5' RACE reads through MiXCR, listing each CDR3 protein once. The table includes about 250,000 distinct CDR3 sequences, about 8.3% detected once. The sample originates from a study of identical twins. These records were also assigned to another study, of yellow fever vaccine responses in identical twins.

The specimen sequenced was CD8+ T cells sorted from blood. This clonotype originated in a young woman in good health.

The CDR3 nucleotides are TGTGCCAGCAGCGCGGGCCCGGGGGGTCAGCCCCAGCATTTT. Translated: CASSAGPGGQPQHF. The chain uses TRBV7-9 and TRBJ1-5, with D possibly TRBD1 on 5 matching bases. V was cut by 5 bases and J by 6 bases, with 14 bases left in between. The CDR3 length is 14 residues. Germline assignment: CDR1 SEHNR and CDR2 FQNEAQ (reference sequence).